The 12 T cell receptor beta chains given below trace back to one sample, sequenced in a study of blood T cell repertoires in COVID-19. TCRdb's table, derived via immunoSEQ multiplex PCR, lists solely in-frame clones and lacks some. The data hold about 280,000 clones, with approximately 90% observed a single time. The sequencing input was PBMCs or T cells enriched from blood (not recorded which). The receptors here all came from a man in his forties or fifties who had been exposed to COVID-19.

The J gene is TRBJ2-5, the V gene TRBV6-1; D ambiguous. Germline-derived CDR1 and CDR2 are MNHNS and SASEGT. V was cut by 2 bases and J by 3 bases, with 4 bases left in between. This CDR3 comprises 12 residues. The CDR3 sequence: CASSELEETQYF. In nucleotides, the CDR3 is TGTGCCAGCAGTGAACTAGAAGAGACCCAGTACTTC.

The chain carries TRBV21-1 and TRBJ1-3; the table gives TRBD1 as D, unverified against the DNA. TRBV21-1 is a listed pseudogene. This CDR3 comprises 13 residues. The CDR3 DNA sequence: TGTGCCAGCAGCCCGGACAGTCCATACACCATATATTTT. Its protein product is CASSPDSPYTIYF.

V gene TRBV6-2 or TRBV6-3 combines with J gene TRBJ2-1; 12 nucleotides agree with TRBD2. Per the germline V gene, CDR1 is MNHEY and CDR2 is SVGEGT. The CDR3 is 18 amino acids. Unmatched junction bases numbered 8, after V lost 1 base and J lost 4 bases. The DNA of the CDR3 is TGTGCCAGCAGTTACTTGGGATCCGGGACTAGCGGGTACAATGAGCAGTTCTTC. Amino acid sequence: CASSYLGSGTSGYNEQFF.

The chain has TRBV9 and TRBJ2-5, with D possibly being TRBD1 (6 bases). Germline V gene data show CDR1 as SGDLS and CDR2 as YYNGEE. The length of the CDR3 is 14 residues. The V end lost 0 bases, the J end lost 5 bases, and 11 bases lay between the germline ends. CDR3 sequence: CASSVGNRAETQYF. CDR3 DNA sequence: TGTGCCAGCAGCGTAGGCAACAGGGCGGAGACCCAGTACTTC.

The CDR3 bases are TGTGCCAGCAGCCCGAACCTTGGGACATACTATGGCTACACCTTC. Translating it yields CASSPNLGTYYGYTF. The rearrangement links TRBV11-2 to TRBJ1-2; D might be TRBD1 (6 bases). V dropped 5 bases and J dropped 3 bases, with 16 bases sitting between them. The germline gives CDR1 SGHAT, CDR2 FQNNGV. The CDR3 covers 15 residues.

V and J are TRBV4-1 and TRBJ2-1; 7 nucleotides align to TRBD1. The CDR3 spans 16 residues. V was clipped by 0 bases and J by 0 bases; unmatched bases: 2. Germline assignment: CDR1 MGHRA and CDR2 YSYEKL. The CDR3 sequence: CASSQEQGVSYNEQFF. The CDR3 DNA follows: TGCGCCAGCAGCCAAGAGCAGGGGGTCTCCTACAATGAGCAGTTCTTC.

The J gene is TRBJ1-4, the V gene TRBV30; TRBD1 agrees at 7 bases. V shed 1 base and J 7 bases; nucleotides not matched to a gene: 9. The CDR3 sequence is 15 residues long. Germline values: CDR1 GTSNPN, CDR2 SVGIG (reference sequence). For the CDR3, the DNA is TGTGCCTGGAGTGGGGACAGCGAAGGGGGTGAAAAACTGTTTTTT. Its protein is CAWSGDSEGGEKLFF.

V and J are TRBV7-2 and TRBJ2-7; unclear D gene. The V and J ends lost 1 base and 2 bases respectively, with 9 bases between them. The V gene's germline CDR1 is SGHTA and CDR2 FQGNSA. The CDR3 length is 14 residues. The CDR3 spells CASSLDFIAYEQYF. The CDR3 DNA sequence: TGTGCCAGCAGCTTAGACTTCATTGCCTACGAGCAGTACTTC.

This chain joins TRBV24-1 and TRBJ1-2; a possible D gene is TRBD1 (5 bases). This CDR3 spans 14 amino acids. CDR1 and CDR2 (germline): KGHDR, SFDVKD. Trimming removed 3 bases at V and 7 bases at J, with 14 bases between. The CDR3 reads CATSDTFGGFGYTF. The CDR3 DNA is TGTGCCACCAGTGATACCTTTGGGGGGTTTGGCTACACCTTC.

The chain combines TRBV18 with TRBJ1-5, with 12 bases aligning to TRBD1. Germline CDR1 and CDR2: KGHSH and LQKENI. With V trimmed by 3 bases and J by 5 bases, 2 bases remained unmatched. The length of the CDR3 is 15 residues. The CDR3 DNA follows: TGTGCCAGCTCACCGGGGACAGGGGGCTATCAGCCCCAGCATTTT. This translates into CASSPGTGGYQPQHF. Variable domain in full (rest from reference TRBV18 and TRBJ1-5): NAGVMQNPRHLVRRRGQEARLRCSPMKGHSHVYWYRQLPEEGLKFMVYLQKENIIDESGMPKERFSAEFPKEGPSILRIQQVVRGDSAAYFCASSPGTGGYQPQHFGDGTRLSIL.

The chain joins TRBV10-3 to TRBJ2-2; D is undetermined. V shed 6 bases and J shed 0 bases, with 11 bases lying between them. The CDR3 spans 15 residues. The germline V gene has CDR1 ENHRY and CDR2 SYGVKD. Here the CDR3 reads CAISPSNPNTGELFF. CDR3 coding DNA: TGTGCCATCAGCCCTAGTAATCCGAACACCGGGGAGCTGTTTTTT.

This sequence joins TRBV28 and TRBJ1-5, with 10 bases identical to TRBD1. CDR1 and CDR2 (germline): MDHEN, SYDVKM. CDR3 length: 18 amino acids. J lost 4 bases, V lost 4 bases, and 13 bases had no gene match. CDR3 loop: CASSSYRDRGVWNQPQHF. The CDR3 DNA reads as TGTGCCAGCAGTTCATACCGGGACAGGGGAGTCTGGAATCAGCCCCAGCATTTT.